Presented here are 31 T cell receptor beta chains from one specimen sequenced in a study of blood T cell repertoires in COVID-19. Sequencing was performed with immunoSEQ multiplex PCR; in TCRdb, only in-frame clones are kept and a portion is missing. The profile shows about 370,000 clones, around 89% of them singletons. Sequencing input: PBMCs or T cells enriched from blood (not recorded which). These receptors were taken from a man aged 18 to 30 who had recovered from COVID-19.

The chain uses TRBV6-2 or TRBV6-3 and TRBJ2-7; TRBD2 might be the D (6 bases). V was trimmed by 5 bases and J by 3 bases, leaving 17 bases between them. The CDR3 contains 15 residues. The germline CDR1 and CDR2 sequences are MNHEY and SVGEGT. In DNA, the CDR3 is TGTGCCAGCAGTGGAGGGGTGGGGCCCAGCTACGAGCAGTACTTC. As protein: CASSGGVGPSYEQYF.

This rearrangement joins TRBV12-5 to TRBJ2-7; TRBD2 matches at 10 bases. Trimming at V came to 5 bases and at J to 2 bases, leaving 12 bases not matched to a gene. The CDR3 has 17 residues. CDR1 LGHNT and CDR2 FRNRAP come from the germline V gene. In DNA form, the CDR3 reads TGTGCTAGTGGTGCGGGACTAGCGCAGCCGGCCGCCTACGAGCAGTACTTC. It yields the protein CASGAGLAQPAAYEQYF.

V usage is TRBV15 and J usage is TRBJ2-1; the match to TRBD2 covers 12 bases. Germline values: CDR1 LNHNV, CDR2 YYDKDF (reference sequence). The CDR3 spans 17 residues. V lost 3 bases, J lost 0 bases, and 3 bases stayed unmatched. For the CDR3, the DNA is TGTGCCACCAGCAGGGGACTAGCGGGTAGCTCCTACAATGAGCAGTTCTTC. Protein: CATSRGLAGSSYNEQFF.

The rearrangement joins TRBV19 to TRBJ2-3, with 7 positions matching TRBD1. CDR3 length: 16 residues. From germline, CDR1 is LNHDA and CDR2 SQIVND (reference sequence). J was trimmed by 0 bases and V by 6 bases; bases with no gene match: 9. As DNA, the CDR3 is TGTGCCAGTAGAACACACAGGGGTGGGAGCACAGATACGCAGTATTTT. Its protein is CASRTHRGGSTDTQYF.

The rearrangement joins TRBV28 to TRBJ2-3; 7 positions agree with TRBD2. Trimming took 5 bases from V and 2 from J; bases not matched to a gene: 10. Germline-derived CDR1 and CDR2 are MDHEN and SYDVKM. The length of the CDR3 is 16 residues. The CDR3, as DNA: TGTGCCAGCAGTCCCGGGGCAGCGGGAATCACAGATACGCAGTATTTT. Its protein is CASSPGAAGITDTQYF. The complete variable domain, with remaining parts taken from reference TRBV28 and TRBJ2-3, reads DVKVTQSSRYLVKRTGEKVFLECVQDMDHENMFWYRQDPGLGLRLIYFSYDVKMKEKGDIPEGYSVSREKKERFSLILESASTNQTSMYLCASSPGAAGITDTQYFGPGTRLTVL.

The chain recombines TRBV4-1 with TRBJ2-1, with D maybe TRBD1 (5 bases). From germline, CDR1 is MGHRA and CDR2 YSYEKL. The CDR3 loop spans 15 amino acids. The V gene lost 5 bases and the J gene lost 3 bases, with 14 bases spanning the gap. The CDR3 DNA is TGCGCCAGCAGCAGTATAGGGGTGGTCTACAATGAGCAGTTCTTC. Translation gives CASSSIGVVYNEQFF.

The chain is built from TRBV9 and TRBJ1-4; no clear D. Trimming took off 0 bases at V and 8 bases at J, with 11 bases between the two ends. The CDR3 runs to 14 residues. Germline CDR1 reads SGDLS; CDR2 reads YYNGEE. The CDR3 DNA is TGTGCCAGCAGCGTAGGAAGAGGGTGGGAAAAACTGTTTTTT. It specifies CASSVGRGWEKLFF.

The chain joins TRBV3-1 (or the pseudogene TRBV3-2) to TRBJ2-3, with a possible D match to TRBD2 (5 bases). The CDR3 extends over 14 amino acids. Germline V gene lookup returns CDR1 LGHDT and CDR2 YNNKEL (reference sequence). V was pared by 1 base and J by 1 base, with 6 bases between. The CDR3 coding sequence is TGTGCCAGCAGCCAAGTCGGGGGCACAGATACGCAGTATTTT. Amino acids: CASSQVGGTDTQYF.

This clone was seen just once. The chain carries TRBV18 and TRBJ2-7; the D is unclear. CDR1 KGHSH and CDR2 LQKENI come from the germline V gene. The CDR3 is made up of 14 amino acids. Trimming removed 1 base from V and 1 base from J, with 8 bases in between. CDR3: CASSPRRGSYEQYF. CDR3 DNA sequence: TGTGCCAGCTCACCACGCAGAGGATCCTACGAGCAGTACTTC.

This clone was seen more than once but under ten times. The chain links TRBV18 to TRBJ1-1, with D maybe TRBD1 (5 bases). V gave up 6 bases and J gave up 1 base, with 9 bases separating them. The germline V gene encodes CDR1 KGHSH and CDR2 LQKENI. This CDR3 region has 13 residues. DNA of the CDR3: TGTGCCAGCTCCTCGGGGGAGAACACTGAAGCTTTCTTT. This translates into CASSSGENTEAFF.

The chain recombines TRBV18 with TRBJ1-1, with 9 nucleotides matching TRBD1. After removal of 3 bases from V and 0 bases from J, the junction contained 2 bases not matched to a gene. The CDR3 length is 15 residues. Per germline, CDR1 KGHSH and CDR2 LQKENI. CDR3 in amino acids: CASSPRTGVNTEAFF. As DNA, the CDR3 is TGTGCCAGCTCACCTAGGACAGGGGTGAACACTGAAGCTTTCTTT.

This rearrangement joins TRBV4-1 to TRBJ2-3; 7 bases are shared with TRBD2. V lost 4 bases, J lost 2 bases, and 9 bases stayed unmatched. The CDR3 extends over 16 amino acids. Germline assignment: CDR1 MGHRA and CDR2 YSYEKL. CDR3 nucleotide sequence: TGCGCCAGCAGCCTAACCGGGACTACATACACAGATACGCAGTATTTT. This translates into CASSLTGTTYTDTQYF.

The chain links TRBV6-5 to TRBJ2-7; 7 bases fit TRBD2. Germline V gene data show CDR1 as MNHEY and CDR2 as SVGAGI. V gave up 8 bases and J gave up 4 bases; unmatched junction bases: 5. The CDR3 contains 12 residues. The CDR3 sequence: CASRREKYEQYF. CDR3 nucleotide sequence: TGTGCCAGCCGGCGGGAGAAGTACGAGCAGTACTTC.

The chain recombines TRBV28 with TRBJ1-5; no definite D call. Trimming removed 9 bases from V and 0 bases from J, with 6 bases in between. This CDR3 spans 12 amino acids. CDR1 is MDHEN and CDR2 is SYDVKM in the germline V gene. The CDR3 spells CASQNSNQPQHF. As DNA, the CDR3 is TGTGCCAGTCAGAATAGCAATCAGCCCCAGCATTTT.

This clone showed up just a few times. This chain links TRBV13 with TRBJ1-2; 10 nucleotides line up with TRBD1. This CDR3 contains 16 residues. The V segment lost 4 bases and the J segment 3 bases; nucleotides outside the gene matches: 8. Germline V gene lookup returns CDR1 PRHDT and CDR2 FYEKMQ (reference sequence). CDR3 in amino acids: CASSYGQGGIDYGYTF. The CDR3 bases are TGTGCCAGCAGCTACGGACAGGGGGGGATAGACTATGGCTACACCTTC.

The J gene is TRBJ1-4, the V gene TRBV3-1 (or the pseudogene TRBV3-2), with D possibly TRBD1 on 5 matching bases. The germline V gene encodes CDR1 LGHDT and CDR2 YNNKEL (reference sequence). The CDR3 extends over 16 amino acids. V was cut by 3 bases and J by 10 bases, with 21 bases left in between. The CDR3 protein is CASSHGGSQGLAKLFF. In DNA, the CDR3 is TGTGCCAGCAGCCACGGGGGTAGCCAGGGTTTGGCAAAACTGTTTTTT.

The chain uses TRBV4-2 and TRBJ2-1; no definite D call. The CDR3 length is 14 residues. V lost 6 bases and J 2 bases, leaving 11 bases between the germline ends. CDR1 is LGHNA and CDR2 is YNFKEQ in the germline V gene. The CDR3 loop reads CASRVAPTYNEQFF. The CDR3 DNA reads TGTGCCAGCAGGGTGGCCCCGACCTACAATGAGCAGTTCTTC.

The genes are TRBV7-2 and TRBJ2-7; the match to TRBD1 covers 8 bases. With 4 bases clipped from V and 1 base from J, the junction kept 6 bases outside the gene matches. The CDR3 totals 15 residues. CDR1 and CDR2 from the germline V gene are SGHTA and FQGNSA. The CDR3 region has the DNA TGTGCCAGCAGCTCCCGGGACAGGTTTTCCTACGAGCAGTACTTC. Its translation: CASSSRDRFSYEQYF.

The genes are TRBV6-5 and TRBJ2-2; a possible D gene is TRBD2 (6 bases). The germline gives CDR1 MNHEY, CDR2 SVGAGI. With 6 bases removed from V and 7 bases from J, the gap between germline ends came to 9 bases. The CDR3 runs 12 residues. CDR3 nucleotide sequence: TGTGCCAGCAGGAGGGAGGTCGGGGAGCTGTTTTTT. It codes for CASRREVGELFF.

V and J are TRBV2 and TRBJ1-1; D is ambiguous. This CDR3 has 13 residues. Trimming cost V 6 bases and J 3 bases, with 11 bases left between them. Germline CDR1 is SNHLY and CDR2 is FYNNEI. CDR3 DNA sequence: TGTGCCAGCAGCGAAAGTCGGGACACTGAAGCTTTCTTT. This translates into CASSESRDTEAFF.

The CDR3 spells CASTGRGLGEKLFF. In DNA form, the CDR3 reads TGTGCCAGCACGGGCAGGGGTTTAGGGGAAAAACTGTTTTTT. The chain uses TRBV2 and TRBJ1-4, with D possibly being TRBD1 (6 bases). The V gene's germline CDR1 is SNHLY and CDR2 FYNNEI. The CDR3 spans 14 residues. Trimming shortened V by 7 bases and J by 8 bases, and 17 bases separated the two germline ends.

Details on this clone: One junction end does not reproduce the germline sequence, and a read error may be involved. V gene TRBV12-5 combines with J gene TRBJ2-5; 12 bases match TRBD2. Looked up from germline, CDR1 is LGHNT and CDR2 is FRNRAP. This CDR3 is built from 18 residues. The CDR3 nucleotides are TGTGCTAGTGAGGGTCCTAGCGGGGGGGCCCAAATAGAAGATACCCAGTACTTC. Translated: CASEGPSGGAQIEDTQYF.

This sequence joins TRBV11-2 and TRBJ2-5; D may be TRBD1 (6 bases). Trimming shortened V by 2 bases and J by 9 bases, and 25 bases separated the two germline ends. The CDR3 runs to 17 residues. Germline V gene sequence: CDR1 SGHAT, CDR2 FQNNGV. CDR3 residues: CASSLSWVGQVQTAQYF. The CDR3 coding sequence is TGTGCCAGCAGCTTATCCTGGGTGGGACAAGTCCAAACGGCCCAGTACTTC.

The chain is built from TRBV7-3 and TRBJ2-1; 8 positions agree with TRBD2. The CDR3 spans 15 residues. J lost 10 bases, V lost 5 bases, and 13 bases had no gene match. CDR1 is SGHTA, CDR2 FQGTGA, per germline. The DNA for the CDR3 is TGTGCCAGCAGCCCACTCGGGACTAGTTCGTTGGAGCAGTTCTTC. Translation gives CASSPLGTSSLEQFF.

The chain recombines TRBV7-9 with TRBJ1-4; perhaps TRBD1 as D (6 bases). CDR3 length equals 14 residues. Trimming shortened V by 5 bases and J by 4 bases, and 11 bases separated the two germline ends. Germline values: CDR1 SEHNR, CDR2 FQNEAQ (reference sequence). The DNA of the CDR3 is TGTGCCAGCAGCCTACAGGGCGGTAATGAAAAACTGTTTTTT. It encodes CASSLQGGNEKLFF.

The chain employs TRBV4-2 and TRBJ2-1; TRBD2 aligns across 13 bases. Germline V gene sequence: CDR1 LGHNA, CDR2 YNFKEQ. J lost 15 bases, V lost 0 bases, and 8 bases had no gene match. The CDR3 has 15 amino acids. The CDR3 DNA reads as TGTGCCAGCAGCCAAGAGGGCACTAGCGGGAGGGCAGTGTTCTTC. The encoded protein is CASSQEGTSGRAVFF.

The V call is TRBV19, the J call TRBJ1-5; no definite D call. Germline V gene sequence: CDR1 LNHDA, CDR2 SQIVND (reference sequence). V dropped 3 bases and J dropped 5 bases, with 17 bases sitting between them. CDR3 length: 16 amino acids. Written as DNA, the CDR3 is TGTGCCAGTAGTATGGTTTTTGAGGGAGCTCATCAGCCCCAGCATTTT. It specifies CASSMVFEGAHQPQHF.

V gene TRBV7-2 combines with J gene TRBJ2-3; D may be TRBD1 (7 bases). The CDR3 length is 18 residues. The ends were cut back, 4 bases at V and 0 bases at J, with 20 bases in the middle. Germline lookup yields CDR1 SGHTA and CDR2 FQGNSA. The CDR3 bases are TGTGCCAGCAGCTGGAGGGAGTTAAGGGGGCCTAGCACAGATACGCAGTATTTT. Translation gives CASSWRELRGPSTDTQYF.

The V gene is TRBV7-9, the J gene TRBJ1-4; 7 nucleotides line up with TRBD1. CDR3 length equals 15 residues. Unmatched junction bases numbered 4, after V lost 1 base and J lost 5 bases. From germline, CDR1 is SEHNR and CDR2 FQNEAQ (reference sequence). CDR3 loop: CASSLGTGGNEKLFF. CDR3 nucleotides: TGTGCCAGCAGCTTAGGGACAGGTGGGAATGAAAAACTGTTTTTT.

The chain is built from TRBV5-1 and TRBJ2-3, with no clear D. CDR3 length: 17 amino acids. V shed 1 base and J shed 0 bases, with 15 bases lying between them. Germline CDR1 is SGHRS and CDR2 is YFSETQ. CDR3 nucleotide sequence: TGCGCCAGCAGCTTGTACCCGGCCTCGACTAGCACAGATACGCAGTATTTT. Translated, it gives CASSLYPASTSTDTQYF.

The chain has TRBV3-1 (or the pseudogene TRBV3-2) and TRBJ1-1; D might be TRBD1 (6 bases). Trimming left V 4 bases short and J 8 bases short, with 8 bases between. This CDR3 spans 11 amino acids. Germline V gene sequence: CDR1 LGHDT, CDR2 YNNKEL (reference sequence). Written as DNA, the CDR3 is TGTGCCAGCAGCCCCGGACAGGAAGCTTTCTTT. This encodes CASSPGQEAFF.